This TCR beta chain was found in a study of blood T cells in healthy people across ages. The germline gives CDR1 KGHSH, CDR2 LQKENI. The CDR3 is 14 residues long. Trimming removed 6 bases at V and 0 bases at J, with 9 bases between. A second PCR, run for about 6 to 11 cycles, used a sample-barcoded 5' primer plus a J-beta primer mix. Using its own MiXCR run on the 5' RACE reads, TCRdb lists one record per CDR3 protein. The repertoire includes 650,000 or so distinct CDR3 sequences, approximately 52% of them detected once, and approximately 12% sits in the top ten. This rearrangement joins TRBV18 to TRBJ2-4; D is uncertain. The TCR was taken from a woman older than 75 in good health. Sequencing input: blood. CDR3 region: CASSAAIAKNIQYF. The CDR3 DNA follows: TGTGCCAGCTCGGCTGCGATAGCCAAAAACATTCAGTACTTC.